The source of this T cell receptor (beta chain) is a study of cytomegalovirus exposure and HLA in healthy donors. This table comes from immunoSEQ multiplex PCR, and its TCRdb copy is limited to in-frame clones, with some not included. Here the sample spans roughly 150,000 clones, about 86% being singletons. Trimming removed 5 bases from V and 9 bases from J, with 10 bases in between. The CDR3 has 11 amino acids. Germline V gene sequence: CDR1 SGHTA, CDR2 FQGNSA. The origin of this receptor is a woman aged 18-29 years in good health and CMV-seronegative. The rearrangement uses TRBV7-2 and TRBJ1-1; tentatively, D is TRBD1 (5 bases). Sequences were obtained from PBMCs. The CDR3 region has the DNA TGTGCCAGCAGCGGGGGGGTTCAAGCTTTCTTT. It codes for CASSGGVQAFF.